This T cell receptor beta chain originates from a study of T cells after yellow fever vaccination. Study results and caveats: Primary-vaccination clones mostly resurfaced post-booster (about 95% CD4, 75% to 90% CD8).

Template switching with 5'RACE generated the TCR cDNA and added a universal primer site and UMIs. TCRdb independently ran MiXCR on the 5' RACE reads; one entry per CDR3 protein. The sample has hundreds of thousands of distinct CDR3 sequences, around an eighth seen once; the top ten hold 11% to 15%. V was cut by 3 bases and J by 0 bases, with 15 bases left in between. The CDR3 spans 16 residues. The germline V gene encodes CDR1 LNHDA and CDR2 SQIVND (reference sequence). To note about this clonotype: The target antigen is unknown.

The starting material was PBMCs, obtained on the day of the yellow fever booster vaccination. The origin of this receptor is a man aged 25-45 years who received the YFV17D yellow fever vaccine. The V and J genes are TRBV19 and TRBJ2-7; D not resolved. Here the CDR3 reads CASSIRPTLNSYEQYF. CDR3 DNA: TGTGCCAGTAGTATTCGCCCAACACTTAACTCCTACGAGCAGTACTTC.